This passage covers 15 T cell receptor beta chains from one sample sequenced in a study of blood T cell repertoires in COVID-19. Profiled with immunoSEQ multiplex PCR; TCRdb holds only in-frame clones, not every one. There are roughly 250,000 clones in the sample; 70% to 90% occur only once, and approximately 1.5% lies in the top ten. Sequenced sample: PBMCs or T cells enriched from blood (not recorded which). Source of these receptors: a woman aged 45-59 years who had recovered from COVID-19.

V usage is TRBV27 and J usage is TRBJ1-6; 12 bases line up with TRBD1. V dropped 5 bases and J dropped 1; count of bases not matched to a gene: 9. The CDR3 contains 19 residues. CDR1 MNHEY and CDR2 SMNVEV come from the germline V gene (reference sequence). The CDR3 region has the DNA TGTGCCAGCAGTCACAATCTGGGACAGGGGGCTTCCTATAATTCACCCCTCCACTTT. This sequence encodes CASSHNLGQGASYNSPLHF.

The chain combines TRBV9 with TRBJ2-7; 8 bases line up with TRBD1. Trimming cost V 3 bases and J 6 bases; bases outside gene matches: 5. This CDR3 region has 13 residues. Germline CDR1 reads SGDLS; CDR2 reads YYNGEE. The CDR3 bases are TGTGCCAGCAGCGGGAGGACAGGGCCCGAGCAGTACTTC. Amino acids: CASSGRTGPEQYF.

The chain recombines TRBV3-1 (or the pseudogene TRBV3-2) with TRBJ2-2; 7 bases are shared with TRBD2. CDR3 length equals 15 residues. The ends lost 4 bases at V and 1 base at J; junction bases unmatched: 3. Germline-derived CDR1 and CDR2 are LGHDT and YNNKEL (reference sequence). In DNA, the CDR3 is TGTGCCAGCAGCCGCAGCGGGATGAACACCGGGGAGCTGTTTTTT. Protein sequence: CASSRSGMNTGELFF.

The V call is TRBV5-1, the J call TRBJ2-2; 7 bases are a match to TRBD2. This CDR3 has 13 residues. Germline CDR1 is SGHRS and CDR2 is YFSETQ. V lost 5 bases to trimming and J lost 4 bases; unmatched junction nucleotides: 2. The CDR3 nucleotides read TGCGCCAGCAGACTAGCGATCACCGGGGAGCTGTTTTTT. This gives the protein CASRLAITGELFF.

The chain combines TRBV2 with TRBJ2-1; tentatively, D is TRBD2 (6 bases). Germline CDR1 reads SNHLY; CDR2 reads FYNNEI. The V end was cut by 8 bases, the J end by 0 bases, with 11 bases between. This CDR3 is 14 amino acids long. The CDR3 coding sequence is TGTGCCAGCCGCGGGGAAAGCTCCTACAATGAGCAGTTCTTC. Residues: CASRGESSYNEQFF.

The chain links TRBV3-1 (or the pseudogene TRBV3-2) to TRBJ2-5, with a tentative D call TRBD2 (5 bases). V gave up 4 bases and J gave up 4 bases, with 13 bases separating them. There are 14 residues in the CDR3. Germline CDR1 and CDR2: LGHDT and YNNKEL (reference sequence). CDR3 region: CASSPSMGVETQYF. In DNA form, the CDR3 reads TGTGCCAGCAGCCCCTCCATGGGAGTAGAGACCCAGTACTTC.

This chain uses TRBV3-1 (or the pseudogene TRBV3-2) with TRBJ2-7; TRBD2 matches 9 bases. After removal of 6 bases from V and 7 bases from J, the junction contained 10 bases not matched to a gene. Germline V gives CDR1 LGHDT, CDR2 YNNKEL (reference sequence). CDR3 length: 14 residues. For the CDR3, the DNA is TGTGCCAGCAGATTAGCGGGAGTCCCTCGTGAGCAGTACTTC. Encoded protein: CASRLAGVPREQYF.

This chain links TRBV6-5 with TRBJ1-3; D unresolved. The CDR3 covers 13 residues. Trimming shortened V by 10 bases and J by 1 base, and 11 bases separated the two germline ends. Germline-derived CDR1 and CDR2 are MNHEY and SVGAGI. CDR3 region: CATHSSSGNTIYF. In DNA, the CDR3 is TGTGCCACCCACAGCTCTTCTGGAAACACCATATATTTT.

The V call is TRBV19, the J call TRBJ1-5; 10 bases align to TRBD1. The CDR3 spans 15 residues. Per germline, CDR1 LNHDA and CDR2 SQIVND (reference sequence). V trimming: 3 bases; J trimming: 7 bases; junction bases outside the gene matches: 6. The CDR3 sequence is CASSIRDRGGQPQHF. The CDR3 nucleotides read TGTGCCAGTAGTATCCGGGACAGGGGTGGACAGCCCCAGCATTTT. The entire variable domain, with the rest obtained from reference TRBV19 and TRBJ1-5, is as follows: DGGITQSPKYLFRKEGQNVTLSCEQNLNHDAMYWYRQDPGQGLRLIYYSQIVNDFQKGDIAEGYSVSREKKESFPLTVTSAQKNPTAFYLCASSIRDRGGQPQHFGDGTRLSIL.

The chain recombines TRBV19 with TRBJ1-1, with D possibly TRBD1 on 6 matching bases. Germline V gene sequence: CDR1 LNHDA, CDR2 SQIVND (reference sequence). This CDR3 has 15 amino acids. V dropped 5 bases and J dropped 2 bases, with 15 bases sitting between them. CDR3 sequence: CASSAKTGINTEAFF. The CDR3 DNA sequence: TGTGCCAGTAGTGCCAAGACAGGTATTAACACTGAAGCTTTCTTT.

This chain uses TRBV7-3 with TRBJ2-1; perhaps TRBD2 as D (5 bases). V was pared by 5 bases and J by 0 bases, with 11 bases between. The length of the CDR3 is 15 residues. Germline-derived CDR1 and CDR2 are SGHTA and FQGTGA. The CDR3 here is CASSQISVSYNEQFF. In DNA form, the CDR3 reads TGTGCCAGCAGCCAGATTAGCGTCTCCTACAATGAGCAGTTCTTC.

The rearrangement uses TRBV12-5 and TRBJ1-1; perhaps TRBD1 as D (5 bases). Germline-derived CDR1 and CDR2 are LGHNT and FRNRAP. The CDR3 is 14 amino acids. Trimming cost V 5 bases and J 1 base, with 11 bases left between them. The CDR3 loop is CASGRGNRNTEAFF. In nucleotides, the CDR3 is TGTGCTAGTGGTAGGGGAAATCGGAACACTGAAGCTTTCTTT.

The rearrangement joins TRBV6-4 to TRBJ2-2; D is possibly TRBD1 (5 bases). The V gene lost 2 bases and the J gene lost 6 bases, with 10 bases spanning the gap. The germline CDR1 and CDR2 sequences are MRHNA and SNTAGT. The CDR3 sequence is 14 residues long. The CDR3: CASSDQGSAGELFF. The DNA of the CDR3 is TGTGCCAGCAGTGACCAGGGCTCGGCCGGGGAGCTGTTTTTT.

This clone was found once. This chain joins TRBV6-1 and TRBJ2-7, with unresolved D. The germline V gene encodes CDR1 MNHNS and CDR2 SASEGT. V was pared by 2 bases and J by 6 bases, with 8 bases between. The CDR3 is 12 residues long. The CDR3 reads CASSETFREQYF. The CDR3 DNA sequence: TGTGCCAGCAGTGAAACTTTCCGCGAGCAGTACTTC.

This clone occurred once. The chain combines TRBV30 with TRBJ1-4; D unresolved. CDR1 is GTSNPN and CDR2 is SVGIG in the germline V gene (reference sequence). V lost 5 bases and J 8 bases, leaving 15 bases between the germline ends. The CDR3 is 13 residues long. The CDR3 coding sequence is TGTGCCTGGTCCCCGTGGAGGAACGAAAAACTGTTTTTT. It encodes CAWSPWRNEKLFF.